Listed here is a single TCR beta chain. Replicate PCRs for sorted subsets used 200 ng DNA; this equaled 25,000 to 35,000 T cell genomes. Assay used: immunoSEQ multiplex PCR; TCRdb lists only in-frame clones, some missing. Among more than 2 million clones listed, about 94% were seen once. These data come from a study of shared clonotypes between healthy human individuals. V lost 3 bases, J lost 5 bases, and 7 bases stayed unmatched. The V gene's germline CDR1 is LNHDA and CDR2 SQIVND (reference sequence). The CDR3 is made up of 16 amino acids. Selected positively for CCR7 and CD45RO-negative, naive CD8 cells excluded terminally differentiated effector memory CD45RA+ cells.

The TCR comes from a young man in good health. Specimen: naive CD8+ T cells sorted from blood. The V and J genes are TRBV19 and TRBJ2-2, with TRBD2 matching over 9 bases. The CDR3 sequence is CASSIIAGVSTGELFF. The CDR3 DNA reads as TGTGCCAGTAGTATTATAGCGGGAGTTTCAACCGGGGAGCTGTTTTTT.